Below, 11 T cell receptor beta chains from the same sample are listed, as sequenced in a study of blood T cell repertoires in COVID-19. The table came from immunoSEQ multiplex PCR; TCRdb's copy has only in-frame clones and leaves some out. The sample lists 200,000 to 250,000 clones, roughly 86% occurring once. The sample was peripheral blood. These receptors were taken from a man aged 50 to 59 with acute or convalescent COVID-19.

The chain couples TRBV7-3 to TRBJ2-2; D perhaps matches TRBD1 (6 bases). Germline values: CDR1 SGHTA, CDR2 FQGTGA. V was shortened by 5 bases and J by 1 base, with 14 bases between the two germline ends. This CDR3 spans 16 amino acids. The CDR3 DNA is TGTGCCAGCAGCCCCATTACGGGACAGAACACCGGGGAGCTGTTTTTT. Protein sequence: CASSPITGQNTGELFF.

This chain joins TRBV10-2 and TRBJ2-5, with D tentatively TRBD2 (5 bases). CDR1 and CDR2 from the germline V gene are WSHSY and SAAADI. Trimming removed 8 bases from V and 2 bases from J, with 9 bases in between. The length of the CDR3 is 12 residues. This CDR3 reads CASRTAQETQYF. CDR3 coding DNA: TGCGCCAGCCGGACTGCTCAAGAGACCCAGTACTTC.

This rearrangement joins TRBV7-9 to TRBJ1-2; D unresolved. CDR3 size: 15 residues. V lost 1 base, J lost 6 bases, and 15 bases lay in between. Germline V gene data show CDR1 as SEHNR and CDR2 as FQNEAQ (reference sequence). The CDR3 here is CASSLEAGLVDGYTF. The CDR3 DNA reads TGTGCCAGCAGCTTAGAGGCAGGTTTGGTGGATGGCTACACCTTC.

This rearrangement joins TRBV10-3 to TRBJ1-5; 10 bases fit TRBD1. J was trimmed by 3 bases and V by 4 bases; bases with no gene match: 6. This CDR3 has 16 residues. The germline CDR1 and CDR2 sequences are ENHRY and SYGVKD. In nucleotides, the CDR3 is TGTGCCATCAGTGCGGGGGGGACAGGGGTCAATCAGCCCCAGCATTTT. Translating it yields CAISAGGTGVNQPQHF.

V usage is TRBV27 and J usage is TRBJ1-2, with D tentatively TRBD1 (5 bases). CDR1 is MNHEY, CDR2 SMNVEV, per germline (reference sequence). Trimming left V 1 base short and J 4 bases short, with 7 bases between. The length of the CDR3 is 13 residues. The CDR3 protein is CASSLWGAYGYTF. The CDR3 DNA sequence: TGTGCCAGCAGTTTATGGGGCGCCTATGGCTACACCTTC.

This chain uses TRBV9 with TRBJ1-1, with D possibly being TRBD1 (5 bases). Germline-derived CDR1 and CDR2 are SGDLS and YYNGEE. The CDR3 runs to 15 residues. V was trimmed by 0 bases and J by 5 bases, leaving 14 bases between them. The CDR3 DNA sequence: TGTGCCAGCAGCGTAGCTACGGGGGGTAGGACTGAAGCTTTCTTT. It encodes CASSVATGGRTEAFF. The full variable domain, rest sourced from reference TRBV9 and TRBJ1-1, is DSGVTQTPKHLITATGQRVTLRCSPRSGDLSVYWYQQSLDQGLQFLIQYYNGEERAKGNILERFSAQQFPDLHSELNLSSLELGDSALYFCASSVATGGRTEAFFGQGTRLTVV.

The chain employs TRBV2 and TRBJ2-3; TRBD2 matches at 7 bases. The V gene's germline CDR1 is SNHLY and CDR2 FYNNEI. CDR3 length equals 15 residues. Losses at the gene ends were 6 bases for V and 2 bases for J; bases not matched to a gene: 8. CDR3 sequence: CASSQAGTLTDTQYF. CDR3 coding DNA: TGTGCCAGCAGCCAAGCGGGGACGCTCACAGATACGCAGTATTTT.

This clone was picked up a small number of times. The chain is built from TRBV9 and TRBJ1-3, with 9 bases identical to TRBD1. Germline loops: CDR1 SGDLS, CDR2 YYNGEE. CDR3 length: 15 residues. The J segment lost 5 bases and the V segment lost 3 bases, leaving 6 bases of the junction unmatched. The CDR3 DNA is TGTGCCAGCAGCGGGGGGACAGGGATGAGAAACACCATATATTTT. Translating it yields CASSGGTGMRNTIYF.

V is TRBV10-3 and J is TRBJ2-1, with 12 positions matching TRBD1. After removal of 6 bases from V and 8 bases from J, the junction contained 5 bases not matched to a gene. The CDR3 is made up of 14 amino acids. Germline CDR1 is ENHRY and CDR2 is SYGVKD. CDR3 sequence reads: CAIRGDRGRDEQFF. The CDR3, as DNA: TGTGCCATCAGGGGGGACAGGGGGCGGGATGAGCAGTTCTTC.

This chain uses TRBV18 with TRBJ2-1; no clear D gene. This CDR3 is 13 amino acids long. CDR1 and CDR2 (germline): KGHSH, LQKENI. The V gene lost 1 base and the J gene lost 10 bases, with 11 bases spanning the gap. The chain's CDR3 is CASSPRILEEQFF. The CDR3 bases are TGTGCCAGCTCACCACGGATCCTAGAGGAGCAGTTCTTC.

The chain links TRBV12-3 or TRBV12-4 to TRBJ2-7; 9 bases line up with TRBD2. This CDR3 is 13 amino acids long. After removal of 6 bases from V and 4 bases from J, the junction contained 4 bases not matched to a gene. CDR3 region: CASSTSGPYEQYF. DNA for the CDR3: TGTGCCAGCAGCACTAGCGGGCCTTACGAGCAGTACTTC.